This entry lists 20 T cell receptor beta chains sequenced from one sample in a study of blood T cell repertoires in COVID-19. The table came from immunoSEQ multiplex PCR; TCRdb's copy has only in-frame clones and leaves some out. The repertoire holds about 300,000 clones, approximately 91% seen once, with 4.5% to 5.5% in the top ten. The sample comprised PBMCs or T cells enriched from blood (not recorded which). These receptor sequences come from a man in his fifties or sixties who had recovered from COVID-19.

The J gene is TRBJ2-7, the V gene TRBV7-3; D perhaps matches TRBD2 (6 bases). Trimming took off 5 bases at V and 2 bases at J, with 16 bases between the two ends. The CDR3 length is 15 residues. From germline, CDR1 is SGHTA and CDR2 FQGTGA. CDR3 in amino acids: CASSHTGTATYEQYF. DNA of the CDR3: TGTGCCAGCAGCCATACCGGGACTGCTACCTACGAGCAGTACTTC.

The genes are TRBV15 and TRBJ1-6; maybe TRBD1 (5 bases). Trimming removed 4 bases from V and 7 bases from J, with 14 bases in between. The CDR3 consists of 15 residues. Per the germline V gene, CDR1 is LNHNV and CDR2 is YYDKDF (reference sequence). The CDR3 spells CATSILQGGNSPLHF. The CDR3 DNA is TGTGCCACCAGCATTCTGCAGGGTGGCAATTCACCCCTCCACTTT.

This sequence joins TRBV19 and TRBJ2-7; weak D call: TRBD2 (6 bases). Germline V gene lookup returns CDR1 LNHDA and CDR2 SQIVND (reference sequence). The V end lost 3 bases, the J end lost 2 bases, and 11 bases lay between the germline ends. CDR3 length: 14 residues. In DNA form, the CDR3 reads TGTGCCAGTAGTATGCGGGACGGTACCTACGAGCAGTACTTC. Protein sequence: CASSMRDGTYEQYF.

The chain is built from TRBV5-1 and TRBJ1-4; D not certain. The CDR3 runs 15 residues. Trimming took 4 bases from V and 8 from J, leaving 18 bases between them. Germline CDR1 is SGHRS and CDR2 is YFSETQ. CDR3 sequence: CASSPSASTGEKLFF. CDR3 DNA sequence: TGCGCCAGCAGCCCGTCGGCGTCCACGGGAGAAAAACTGTTTTTT. Filled out from reference TRBV5-1 and TRBJ1-4, the complete variable domain reads KAGVTQTPRYLIKTRGQQVTLSCSPISGHRSVSWYQQTPGQGLQFLFEYFSETQRNKGNFPGRFSGRQFSNSRSEMNVSTLELGDSALYLCASSPSASTGEKLFFGSGTQLSVL.

The table lists this clone with a count of one. CDR3 protein: CASSLLFSGNTIYF. CDR3 in DNA: TGTGCCAGCAGCTTATTATTCTCTGGAAACACCATATATTTT. The gene calls are TRBV7-2 and TRBJ1-3; D remains unclear. The V end was cut by 2 bases, the J end by 0 bases, with 5 bases between. Germline loops: CDR1 SGHTA, CDR2 FQGNSA. The CDR3 sequence is 14 residues long.

This chain connects TRBV4-2 to TRBJ2-3, with D perhaps TRBD1 (5 bases). Germline CDR1 LGHNA, CDR2 YNFKEQ. The CDR3 has 14 amino acids. The V end was cut by 2 bases, the J end by 4 bases, with 10 bases between. CDR3 in amino acids: CASSQRGVADTQYF. Here the CDR3 DNA reads TGTGCCAGCAGCCAAAGGGGTGTTGCAGATACGCAGTATTTT.

V gene TRBV6-1 combines with J gene TRBJ2-5; 7 bases fit TRBD1. Trimming removed 3 bases from V and 1 base from J; junction bases left unmatched: 11. The germline gives CDR1 MNHNS, CDR2 SASEGT. There are 17 residues in the CDR3. The CDR3 spells CASSDFDWAGGQETQYF. The CDR3 nucleotides are TGTGCCAGCAGTGACTTCGATTGGGCAGGGGGCCAAGAGACCCAGTACTTC.

V and J are TRBV28 and TRBJ2-7; 14 bases agree with TRBD2. Trimming removed 6 bases from V and 3 bases from J; junction bases left unmatched: 7. CDR1 is MDHEN and CDR2 is SYDVKM in the germline V gene. This CDR3 spans 16 amino acids. CDR3 residues: CASRMGLAGAIYEQYF. The CDR3 DNA is TGTGCCAGCAGGATGGGACTAGCGGGAGCTATCTACGAGCAGTACTTC.

The CDR3, as DNA: TGTGCCAGCAGTCCTTCGAACACCGGGGAGCTGTTTTTT. The encoded protein is CASSPSNTGELFF. This chain uses TRBV27 with TRBJ2-2, with D unclear. The CDR3 spans 13 residues. The germline V gene has CDR1 MNHEY and CDR2 SMNVEV (reference sequence). V was pared by 5 bases and J by 0 bases, with 4 bases between.

This clone came up once. This rearrangement joins TRBV19 to TRBJ1-1; TRBD1 is a possible D gene (5 bases). This CDR3 contains 11 residues. The germline V gene has CDR1 LNHDA and CDR2 SQIVND (reference sequence). Trimming stripped 3 bases from V and 9 bases from J, with 8 bases between. The CDR3 DNA follows: TGTGCCAGTAGTATGGGGGGAAAAGCTTTCTTT. It codes for CASSMGGKAFF.

Concerning this clone: At one end, the junction sequence differs from germline, possibly due to a read error. The chain is built from TRBV7-7 and TRBJ2-1; a weak D match, TRBD2 (7 bases). Germline CDR1 SSHAT, CDR2 FNYEAQ (reference sequence). The CDR3 covers 15 residues. The CDR3 loop reads CASSLGGGGHDEQFF. In DNA, the CDR3 is TGTGCTAGCAGCTTGGGGGGAGGGGGACACGATGAGCAGTTCTTC. Together with reference TRBV7-7 and TRBJ2-1, the CDR3 gives the full variable domain: GAGVSQSPRYKVTKRGQDVTLRCDPISSHATLYWYQQALGQGPEFLTYFNYEAQPDKSGLPSDRFSAERPEGSISTLTIQRTEQRDSAMYRCASSLGGGGHDEQFFGPGTRLTVL.

The genes are TRBV5-1 and TRBJ2-2, with 11 bases lining up with TRBD2. The germline gives CDR1 SGHRS, CDR2 YFSETQ. V trimming: 4 bases; J trimming: 7 bases; junction bases outside the gene matches: 15. The CDR3 is 18 amino acids. The chain's CDR3 is CASSLLLAGVGRDGELFF. CDR3 sequence (DNA): TGCGCCAGCAGCCTACTACTAGCGGGAGTGGGTCGAGACGGGGAGCTGTTTTTT.

The chain combines TRBV7-3 with TRBJ2-1; maybe TRBD1 (5 bases). CDR3 length: 17 amino acids. Germline assignment: CDR1 SGHTA and CDR2 FQGTGA. Trimming cost V 5 bases and J 1 base, with 18 bases left between them. CDR3 nucleotide sequence: TGTGCCAGCAGCCAAACGGCAGGGTATGGGTCCTACAATGAGCAGTTCTTC. This codes for CASSQTAGYGSYNEQFF. Using reference TRBV7-3 and TRBJ2-1 for the parts outside the CDR3, the full variable domain is GAGVSQTPSNKVTEKGKYVELRCDPISGHTALYWYRQSLGQGPEFLIYFQGTGAADDSGLPNDRFFAVRPEGSVSTLKIQRTERGDSAVYLCASSQTAGYGSYNEQFFGPGTRLTVL.

V usage is TRBV12-3 or TRBV12-4 and J usage is TRBJ2-3; D gene unclear. V shed 6 bases and J shed 6 bases, with 4 bases lying between them. This CDR3 spans 10 amino acids. In nucleotides, the CDR3 is TGTGCCAGCAGCCGGGATACGCAGTATTTT. Residues: CASSRDTQYF.

The DNA for the CDR3 is TGTGCCAGCAGCGTAGGGGGACAGGGAATTGGCGGGTATGGCTACACCTTC. Protein sequence: CASSVGGQGIGGYGYTF. The rearrangement uses TRBV9 and TRBJ1-2; 9 bases are shared with TRBD1. The CDR3 sequence is 17 residues long. From germline, CDR1 is SGDLS and CDR2 YYNGEE. V lost 0 bases, J lost 5 bases, and 11 bases stayed unmatched.

This clone showed up just a few times. This chain joins TRBV10-3 and TRBJ1-1, with TRBD1 matching 8 bases. CDR3 length: 17 residues. Germline CDR1 is ENHRY and CDR2 is SYGVKD. V lost 3 bases to trimming and J lost 4 bases; unmatched junction nucleotides: 13. CDR3 loop: CAISDPSYRQGSTEAFF. Here the CDR3 DNA reads TGTGCCATCAGTGACCCATCATATCGACAGGGGAGCACTGAAGCTTTCTTT.

The chain carries TRBV4-3 and TRBJ2-1; a possible D gene is TRBD2 (6 bases). Germline CDR1 and CDR2: LGHNA and YSLEER. The V gene lost 0 bases and the J gene lost 0 bases, with 9 bases spanning the gap. The CDR3 length is 16 residues. The CDR3 bases are TGCGCCAGCAGCCAAGATCCTAGCGTCTCCTACAATGAGCAGTTCTTC. Translation: CASSQDPSVSYNEQFF.

In its sample, this clone was seen a few times. The chain couples TRBV19 to TRBJ1-1; no reliable D call. CDR3 length: 13 amino acids. Trimming left V 4 bases short and J 2 bases short, with 8 bases between. The germline V gene encodes CDR1 LNHDA and CDR2 SQIVND (reference sequence). The CDR3 loop is CASSNQRNTEAFF. In DNA form, the CDR3 reads TGTGCCAGTAGTAACCAGCGAAACACTGAAGCTTTCTTT.

J is TRBJ1-3 and V is TRBV4-3; D unclear. The CDR3 consists of 16 residues. V was trimmed by 4 bases and J by 0 bases, leaving 13 bases between them. CDR1 and CDR2 from the germline V gene are LGHNA and YSLEER. CDR3 nucleotides: TGCGCCAGCAGCCCAACAGAGGGATCCTCTGGAAACACCATATATTTT. Protein: CASSPTEGSSGNTIYF.

The chain links TRBV3-1 (or the pseudogene TRBV3-2) to TRBJ2-1, with 10 bases identical to TRBD2. Germline V CDR1 and CDR2: LGHDT, YNNKEL (reference sequence). The CDR3 has 15 residues. Trimming at V came to 4 bases and at J to 8 bases, leaving 8 bases not matched to a gene. CDR3 nucleotide sequence: TGTGCCAGCAGCCGACTGGCTAGCGGGAGTCATGAGCAGTTCTTC. Translated, it gives CASSRLASGSHEQFF.